This is a list of T cell receptor beta chains from one sample in a study of cytomegalovirus exposure and HLA in healthy donors. Sequencing was performed with immunoSEQ multiplex PCR; in TCRdb, only in-frame clones are kept and a portion is missing. Of about 110,000 clones listed, about 70% are singletons. Sequenced: PBMCs. The receptors here all came from a female donor in good health and CMV-seronegative. Each CDR3 is given with its conserved first and last residue. A D gene is named only where the DNA matches it firmly. Clone size is shown for a subset of rows, as once, few, many or a class of expanded clone.

cdr3_aa | cdr3_nt | clone_size | cdr3_length | v_call | d_call | j_call
CASSRKTGEERNTIYF | TGTGCCAGCAGCCGAAAGACAGGGGAAGAGAGAAACACCATATATTTT | . | 16 | TRBV11-3 | TRBD1 | TRBJ1-3
CASSPPTGLASGANVLTF | TGTGCCAGCAGCCCCCCGACAGGGCTGGCCTCTGGGGCCAACGTCCTGACTTTC | . | 18 | TRBV5-5 | TRBD1 | TRBJ2-6
CASSLGLSLGTQYF | TGCGCCAGCAGCTTGGGACTTTCCCTCGGTACGCAGTATTTT | . | 14 | TRBV5-1 | . | TRBJ2-3
CATTRTGGYTDTQYF | TGTGCCACCACGAGGACAGGGGGGTACACAGATACGCAGTATTTT | . | 15 | TRBV19 | TRBD1 | TRBJ2-3
CASSLGLAGGTTDTQYF | TGTGCCAGCAGCTTAGGGCTAGCGGGAGGAACCACAGATACGCAGTATTTT | few | 17 | TRBV7-2 | TRBD2 | TRBJ2-3
CASSIVERGYNSPLHF | TGTGCCAGTAGTATTGTTGAGCGGGGCTATAATTCACCCCTCCACTTT | . | 16 | TRBV19 | . | TRBJ1-6
CASSVDPVNTEAFF | TGTGCCAGCAGCGTAGACCCAGTGAACACTGAAGCTTTCTTT | . | 14 | TRBV9 | . | TRBJ1-1
CAWSVGPGPSYEQYF | TGTGCCTGGAGTGTGGGGCCAGGACCCTCCTACGAGCAGTACTTC | . | 15 | TRBV30 | . | TRBJ2-7
CASSDRDFFIVSYNEQFF | TGTGCCAGCAGTGACCGGGACTTCTTTATTGTCTCCTACAATGAGCAGTTCTTC | . | 18 | TRBV6-1 | . | TRBJ2-1
CASSLRGVGTDTQYF | TGCGCCAGCAGCTTAAGAGGTGTAGGCACAGATACGCAGTATTTT | . | 15 | TRBV5-1 | . | TRBJ2-3
CASTGGTSGYNEQFF | TGTGCCAGCACCGGAGGGACTAGCGGATACAATGAGCAGTTCTTC | . | 15 | TRBV7-2 | TRBD2 | TRBJ2-1
CASSPLAGDNEQFF | TGTGCCAGCTCACCACTGGCCGGAGACAATGAGCAGTTCTTC | . | 14 | TRBV18 | . | TRBJ2-1
CASGPGGSLSSYNEQFF | TGTGCCAGCGGGCCGGGAGGGTCCTTAAGCTCCTACAATGAGCAGTTCTTC | . | 17 | TRBV7-8 | TRBD2 | TRBJ2-1
CASSPPPSTGRDNEQFF | TGTGCCAGCTCACCACCCCCCTCTACCGGGAGGGACAATGAGCAGTTCTTC | few | 17 | TRBV18 | TRBD2 | TRBJ2-1
CASSPSMRESYEQYF | TGTGCCAGCAGTCCGAGTATGCGGGAGTCCTACGAGCAGTACTTC | few | 15 | TRBV6-6 | TRBD2 | TRBJ2-7
CASSEASGGSTDTQYF | TGTGCCAGCAGTGAGGCGTCAGGGGGGTCCACAGATACGCAGTATTTT | few | 16 | TRBV6-4 | . | TRBJ2-3
CARSLVRGTAEQFF | TGTGCCAGAAGCTTGGTGCGGGGGACTGCCGAGCAGTTCTTC | . | 14 | TRBV5-3 | TRBD2 | TRBJ2-1
CASSGLAFGEQYF | TGCGCCAGCAGCGGGCTAGCCTTTGGGGAGCAGTACTTC | . | 13 | TRBV10-1 | . | TRBJ2-7
CASSPSANYGYTF | TGTGCCAGCAGCCCGAGCGCAAACTATGGCTACACCTTC | few | 13 | TRBV7-9 | . | TRBJ1-2
CASSRTGTYYEQYF | TGCGCCAGCAGTCGGACAGGGACTTACTACGAGCAGTACTTC | . | 14 | TRBV5-1 | TRBD1 | TRBJ2-7
CASSPTSGYNEQFF | TGTGCCAGCAGCCCGACTAGCGGGTACAATGAGCAGTTCTTC | . | 14 | TRBV27 | TRBD2 | TRBJ2-1
CASTPPSGNEQFF | TGTGCCAGCACCCCTCCGTCAGGCAATGAGCAGTTCTTC | . | 13 | TRBV7-9 | . | TRBJ2-1
CASSPGGSNEQFF | TGTGCCAGCAGTCCCGGTGGGAGTAATGAGCAGTTCTTC | once | 13 | TRBV6-7 | . | TRBJ2-1
CASSQVPSGKEQYF | TGTGCCAGCAGCCAAGTCCCTAGCGGTAAAGAGCAGTACTTC | . | 14 | TRBV14 | TRBD2 | TRBJ2-7
CAWSPPRARVTLAKNIQYF | TGTGCCTGGAGTCCACCGAGGGCTAGAGTAACCCTAGCCAAAAACATTCAGTACTTC | once | 19 | TRBV30 | . | TRBJ2-4
CAWSDWGQGLTNYGYTF | TGTGCCTGGAGTGATTGGGGACAGGGCCTCACTAACTATGGCTACACCTTC | few | 17 | TRBV30 | TRBD1 | TRBJ1-2
CASSSSGSYEQYF | TGTGCCAGCAGCTCCAGCGGGAGCTACGAGCAGTACTTC | . | 13 | TRBV7-9 | TRBD2 | TRBJ2-7
CASSQAEREGYNEQFF | TGCGCCAGCAGCCAGGCCGAGCGGGAGGGCTACAATGAGCAGTTCTTC | few | 16 | TRBV4-1 | TRBD2 | TRBJ2-1
CASSESSGNQPQHF | TGCGCCAGCAGTGAGTCGTCAGGCAATCAGCCCCAGCATTTT | . | 14 | TRBV10-2 | . | TRBJ1-5